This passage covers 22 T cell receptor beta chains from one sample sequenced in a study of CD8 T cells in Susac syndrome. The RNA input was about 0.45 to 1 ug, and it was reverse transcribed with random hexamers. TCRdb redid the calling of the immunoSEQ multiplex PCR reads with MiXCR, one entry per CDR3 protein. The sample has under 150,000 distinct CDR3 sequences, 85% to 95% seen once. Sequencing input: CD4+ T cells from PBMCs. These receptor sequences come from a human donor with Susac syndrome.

CDR3 protein: CASNRLAGTGELFF. In DNA form, the CDR3 reads TGTGCCAGCAACCGACTAGCGGGGACCGGGGAGCTGTTTTTT. The chain links TRBV9 to TRBJ2-2; 11 bases agree with TRBD2. Trimming at V came to 6 bases and at J to 5 bases, leaving 3 bases not matched to a gene. Germline loops: CDR1 SGDLS, CDR2 YYNGEE. The CDR3 totals 14 residues.

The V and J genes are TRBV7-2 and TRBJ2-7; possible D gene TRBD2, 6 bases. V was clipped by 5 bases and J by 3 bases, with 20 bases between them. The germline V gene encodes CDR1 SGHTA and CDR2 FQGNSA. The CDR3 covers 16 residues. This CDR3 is CASSLMTHLAIYEQYF. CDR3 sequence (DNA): TGTGCCAGCAGCCTGATGACACACCTAGCGATCTACGAGCAGTACTTC.

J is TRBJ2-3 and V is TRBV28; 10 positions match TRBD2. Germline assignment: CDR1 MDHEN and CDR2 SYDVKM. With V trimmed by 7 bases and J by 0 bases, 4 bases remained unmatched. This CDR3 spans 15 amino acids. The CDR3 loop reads CASINSGGSTDTQYF. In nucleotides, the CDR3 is TGTGCCAGCATTAATAGCGGGGGGAGCACAGATACGCAGTATTTT.

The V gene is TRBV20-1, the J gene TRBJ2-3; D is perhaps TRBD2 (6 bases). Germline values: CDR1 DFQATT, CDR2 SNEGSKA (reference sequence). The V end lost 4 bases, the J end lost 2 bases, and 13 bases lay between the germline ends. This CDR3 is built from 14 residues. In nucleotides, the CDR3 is TGCAGTGCTACCAGCGGGCCGACCACAGATACGCAGTATTTT. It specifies CSATSGPTTDTQYF.

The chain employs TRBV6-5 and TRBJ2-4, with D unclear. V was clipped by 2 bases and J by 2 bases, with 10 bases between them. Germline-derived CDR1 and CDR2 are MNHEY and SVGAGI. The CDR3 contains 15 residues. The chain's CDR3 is CASSYNRLTKNIQYF. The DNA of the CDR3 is TGTGCCAGCAGTTACAACCGCTTAACCAAAAACATTCAGTACTTC.

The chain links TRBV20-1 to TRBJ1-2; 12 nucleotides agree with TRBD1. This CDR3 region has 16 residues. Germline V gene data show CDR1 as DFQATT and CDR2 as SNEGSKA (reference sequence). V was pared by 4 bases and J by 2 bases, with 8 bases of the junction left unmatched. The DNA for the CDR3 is TGCAGTGCTACAAAAGGGACAGGGGGCTTAAACTATGGCTACACCTTC. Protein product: CSATKGTGGLNYGYTF.

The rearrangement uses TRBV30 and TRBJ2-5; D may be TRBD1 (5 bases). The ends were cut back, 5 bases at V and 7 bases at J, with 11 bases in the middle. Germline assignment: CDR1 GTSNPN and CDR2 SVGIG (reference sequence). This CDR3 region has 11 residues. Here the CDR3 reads CAWGADATQYF. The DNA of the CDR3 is TGTGCCTGGGGGGCAGATGCGACCCAGTACTTC.

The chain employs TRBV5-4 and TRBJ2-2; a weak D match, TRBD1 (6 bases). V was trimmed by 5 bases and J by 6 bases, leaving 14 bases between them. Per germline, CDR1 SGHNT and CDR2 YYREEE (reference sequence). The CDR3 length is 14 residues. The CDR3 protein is CASSHDNRAGELFF. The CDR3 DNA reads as TGTGCCAGCAGTCATGACAACAGGGCCGGGGAGCTGTTTTTT.

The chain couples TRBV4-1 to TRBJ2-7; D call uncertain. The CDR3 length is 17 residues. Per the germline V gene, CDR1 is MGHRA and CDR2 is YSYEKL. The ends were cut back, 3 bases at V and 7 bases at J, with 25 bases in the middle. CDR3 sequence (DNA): TGCGCCAGCAGCCAGGCCCCAGGAGAAGGGCGAAGATGGGAGCAGTACTTC. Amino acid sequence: CASSQAPGEGRRWEQYF.

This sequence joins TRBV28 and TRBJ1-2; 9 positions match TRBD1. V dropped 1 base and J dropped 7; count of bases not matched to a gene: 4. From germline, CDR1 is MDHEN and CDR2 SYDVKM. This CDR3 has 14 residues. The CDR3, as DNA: TGTGCCAGCAGTTTATCGGACAGGGGAGTTGGCTACACCTTC. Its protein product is CASSLSDRGVGYTF.

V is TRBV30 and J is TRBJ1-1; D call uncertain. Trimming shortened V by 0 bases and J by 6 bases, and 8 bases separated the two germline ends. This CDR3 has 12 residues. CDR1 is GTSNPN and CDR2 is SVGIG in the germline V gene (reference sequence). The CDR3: CAWSVRVSEAFF. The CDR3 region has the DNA TGTGCCTGGAGTGTACGTGTCTCTGAAGCTTTCTTT. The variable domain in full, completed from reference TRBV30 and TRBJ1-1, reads SQTIHQWPATLVQPVGSPLSLECTVEGTSNPNLYWYRQAAGRGLQLLFYSVGIGQISSEVPQNLSASRPQDRQFILSSKKLLLSDSGFYLCAWSVRVSEAFFGQGTRLTVV.

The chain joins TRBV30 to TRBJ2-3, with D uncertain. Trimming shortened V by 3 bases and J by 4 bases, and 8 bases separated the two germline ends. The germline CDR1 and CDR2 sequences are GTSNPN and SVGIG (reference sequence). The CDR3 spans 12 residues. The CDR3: CAWSPNPDTQYF. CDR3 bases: TGTGCCTGGAGCCCGAATCCAGATACGCAGTATTTT.

The CDR3 DNA reads TGCGCCAGCAGTTGCAACAGGGTAATCGGGGCCGCTGAAGCTTTCTTT. It is translated as CASSCNRVIGAAEAFF. The chain uses TRBV23-1 and TRBJ1-1, with D perhaps matching TRBD1 (6 bases). TRBV23-1 is an ORF, with its function uncertain. The CDR3 has 16 residues. Between the trimmed V and J ends, which lost 5 bases and 6 bases, there was a span of 22 bases.

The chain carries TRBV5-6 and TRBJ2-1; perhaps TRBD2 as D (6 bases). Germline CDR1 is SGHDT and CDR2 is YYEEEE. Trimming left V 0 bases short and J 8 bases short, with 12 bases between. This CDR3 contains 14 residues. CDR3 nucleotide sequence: TGTGCCAGCAGCTTGGGGGGACTGGGCTATGAGCAGTTCTTC. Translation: CASSLGGLGYEQFF.

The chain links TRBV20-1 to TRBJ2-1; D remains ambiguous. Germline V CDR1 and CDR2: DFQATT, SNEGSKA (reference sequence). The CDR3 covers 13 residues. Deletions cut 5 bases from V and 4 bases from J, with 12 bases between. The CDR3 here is CSAPGYEYNEQFF. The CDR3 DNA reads TGCAGTGCTCCCGGTTATGAATACAATGAGCAGTTCTTC.

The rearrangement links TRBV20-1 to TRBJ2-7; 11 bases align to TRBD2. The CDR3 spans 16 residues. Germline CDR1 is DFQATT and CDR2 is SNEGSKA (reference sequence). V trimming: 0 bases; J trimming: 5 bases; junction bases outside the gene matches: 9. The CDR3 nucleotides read TGCAGTGCTAGAGATAGCGGGGGGGCCACCCACAACGAGCAGTACTTC. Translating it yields CSARDSGGATHNEQYF.

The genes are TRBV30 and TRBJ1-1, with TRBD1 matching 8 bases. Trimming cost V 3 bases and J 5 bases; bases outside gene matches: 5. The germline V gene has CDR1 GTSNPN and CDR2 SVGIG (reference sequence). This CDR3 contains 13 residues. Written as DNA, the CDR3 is TGTGCCTGGAGCCGACAGGGGTGGACTGAAGCTTTCTTT. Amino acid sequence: CAWSRQGWTEAFF.

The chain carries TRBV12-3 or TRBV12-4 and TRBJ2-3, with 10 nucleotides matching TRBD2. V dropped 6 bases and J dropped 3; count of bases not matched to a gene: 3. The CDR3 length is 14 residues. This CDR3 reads CASRLAGATDTQYF. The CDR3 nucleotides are TGTGCCAGCAGGCTAGCGGGAGCAACAGATACGCAGTATTTT.

CDR3 bases: TGTGCCAGCAGCGCCCGGACTAGCGGGACCCGCTTCGAGCAGTACTTC. This gives the protein CASSARTSGTRFEQYF. This chain links TRBV12-3 or TRBV12-4 with TRBJ2-7; 12 bases match TRBD2. This CDR3 is built from 16 residues. Losses at the gene ends were 6 bases for V and 6 bases for J; bases not matched to a gene: 12.

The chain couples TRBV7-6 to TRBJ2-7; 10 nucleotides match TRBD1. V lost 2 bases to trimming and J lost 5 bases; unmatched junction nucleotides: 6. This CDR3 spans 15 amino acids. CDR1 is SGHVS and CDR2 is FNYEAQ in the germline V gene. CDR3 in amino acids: CASSLWDRGRNEQYF. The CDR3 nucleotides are TGTGCCAGCAGCTTATGGGACAGGGGACGAAACGAGCAGTACTTC.

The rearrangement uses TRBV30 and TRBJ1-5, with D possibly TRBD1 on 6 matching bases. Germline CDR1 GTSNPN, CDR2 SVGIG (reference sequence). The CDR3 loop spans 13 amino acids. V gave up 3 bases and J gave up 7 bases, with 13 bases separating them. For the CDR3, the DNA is TGTGCCTGGAGCCAGGGGCAGCAACAGCCCCAGCATTTT. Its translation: CAWSQGQQQPQHF.

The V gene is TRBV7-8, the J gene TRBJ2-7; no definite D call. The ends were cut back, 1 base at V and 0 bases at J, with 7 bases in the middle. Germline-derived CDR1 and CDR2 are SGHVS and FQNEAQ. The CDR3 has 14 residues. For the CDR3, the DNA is TGTGCCAGCAGCTTAGTGTCGAACTCCTACGAGCAGTACTTC. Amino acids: CASSLVSNSYEQYF.